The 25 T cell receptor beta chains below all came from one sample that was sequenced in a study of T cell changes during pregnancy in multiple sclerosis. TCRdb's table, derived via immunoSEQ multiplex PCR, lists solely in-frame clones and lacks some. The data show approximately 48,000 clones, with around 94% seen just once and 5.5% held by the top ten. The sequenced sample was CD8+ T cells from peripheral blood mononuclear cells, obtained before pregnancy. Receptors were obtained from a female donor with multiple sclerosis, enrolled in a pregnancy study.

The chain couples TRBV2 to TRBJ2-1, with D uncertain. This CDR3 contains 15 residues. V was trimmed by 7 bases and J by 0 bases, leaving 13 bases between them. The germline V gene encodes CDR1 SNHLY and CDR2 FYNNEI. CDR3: CASKELESSYNEQFF. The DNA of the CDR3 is TGTGCCAGCAAGGAGCTCGAGAGCTCCTACAATGAGCAGTTCTTC.

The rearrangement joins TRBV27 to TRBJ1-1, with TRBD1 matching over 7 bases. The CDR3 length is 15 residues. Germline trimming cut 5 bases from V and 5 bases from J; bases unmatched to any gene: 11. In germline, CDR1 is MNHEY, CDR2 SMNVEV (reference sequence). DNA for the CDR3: TGTGCCAGCAGTCGGGGGACAGTTCGCTCGACTGAAGCTTTCTTT. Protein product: CASSRGTVRSTEAFF.

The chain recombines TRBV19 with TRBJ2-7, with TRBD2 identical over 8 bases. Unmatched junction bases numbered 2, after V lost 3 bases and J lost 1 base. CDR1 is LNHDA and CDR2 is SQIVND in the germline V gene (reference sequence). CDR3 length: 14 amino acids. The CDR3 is CASSMVAGSYEQYF. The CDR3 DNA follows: TGTGCCAGTAGTATGGTAGCGGGGTCCTACGAGCAGTACTTC.

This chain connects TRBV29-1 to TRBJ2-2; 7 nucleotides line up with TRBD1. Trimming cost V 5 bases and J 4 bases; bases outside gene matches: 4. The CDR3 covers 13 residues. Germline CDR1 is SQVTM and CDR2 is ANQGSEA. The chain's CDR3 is CSVSTGTTGELFF. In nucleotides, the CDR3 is TGCAGCGTTTCGACAGGGACCACCGGGGAGCTGTTTTTT.

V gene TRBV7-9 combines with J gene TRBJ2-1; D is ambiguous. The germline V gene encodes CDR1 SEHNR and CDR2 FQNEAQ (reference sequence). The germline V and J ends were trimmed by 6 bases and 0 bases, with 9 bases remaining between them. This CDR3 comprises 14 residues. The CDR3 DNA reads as TGTGCCAGCAGGAACAGTGACTCCTACAATGAGCAGTTCTTC. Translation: CASRNSDSYNEQFF.

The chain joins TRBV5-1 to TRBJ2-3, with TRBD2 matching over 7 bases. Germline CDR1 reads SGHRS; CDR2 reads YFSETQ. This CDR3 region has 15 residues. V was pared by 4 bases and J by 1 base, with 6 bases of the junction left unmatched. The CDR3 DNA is TGCGCCAGCAGCAATCTAGCGGCCCGCACAGATACGCAGTATTTT. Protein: CASSNLAARTDTQYF.

For the CDR3, the DNA is TGTGCCAGCAGCTCGACAGGGGCCTTGGGGACCCAGTACTTC. Translated, it gives CASSSTGALGTQYF. This sequence joins TRBV11-2 and TRBJ2-5; 8 nucleotides match TRBD1. Germline CDR1 and CDR2: SGHAT and FQNNGV. CDR3 length: 14 amino acids. Unmatched junction bases numbered 8, after V lost 4 bases and J lost 7 bases.

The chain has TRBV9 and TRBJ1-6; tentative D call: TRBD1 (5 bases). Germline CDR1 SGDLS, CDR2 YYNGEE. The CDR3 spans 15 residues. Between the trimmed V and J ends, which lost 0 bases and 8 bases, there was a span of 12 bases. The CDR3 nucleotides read TGTGCCAGCAGCGTAGGTGGCAGGGTGGATTCACCCCTCCACTTT. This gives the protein CASSVGGRVDSPLHF.

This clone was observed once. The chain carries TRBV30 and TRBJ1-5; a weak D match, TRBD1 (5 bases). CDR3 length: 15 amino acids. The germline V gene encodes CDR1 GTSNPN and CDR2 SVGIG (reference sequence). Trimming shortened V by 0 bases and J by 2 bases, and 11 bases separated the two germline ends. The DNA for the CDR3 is TGTGCCTGGAGTGTAGGCAGGGTGGGCAATCAGCCCCAGCATTTT. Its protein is CAWSVGRVGNQPQHF.

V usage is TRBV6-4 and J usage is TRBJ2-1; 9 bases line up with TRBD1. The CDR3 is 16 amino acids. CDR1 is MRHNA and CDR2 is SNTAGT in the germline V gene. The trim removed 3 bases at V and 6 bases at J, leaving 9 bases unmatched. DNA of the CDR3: TGTGCCAGCAGTGAGGAGGCGGGACAGGGTGGCAATGAGCAGTTCTTC. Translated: CASSEEAGQGGNEQFF.

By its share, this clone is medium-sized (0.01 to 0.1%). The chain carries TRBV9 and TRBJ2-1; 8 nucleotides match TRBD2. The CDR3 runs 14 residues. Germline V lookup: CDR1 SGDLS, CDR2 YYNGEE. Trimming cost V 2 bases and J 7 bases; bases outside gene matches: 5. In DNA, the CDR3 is TGTGCCAGCAGCGTTAGCGGGAAGAAGAATGAGCAGTTCTTC. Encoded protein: CASSVSGKKNEQFF.

CDR3 nucleotides: TGCGCCAGCAGCCTTGCCACGGACAGGGGATTCGATGAGCAGTTCTTC. Translated, it gives CASSLATDRGFDEQFF. The chain combines TRBV4-1 with TRBJ2-1; 9 nucleotides match TRBD1. Germline-derived CDR1 and CDR2 are MGHRA and YSYEKL. With 4 bases clipped from V and 8 bases from J, the junction kept 12 bases outside the gene matches. The CDR3 consists of 16 residues.

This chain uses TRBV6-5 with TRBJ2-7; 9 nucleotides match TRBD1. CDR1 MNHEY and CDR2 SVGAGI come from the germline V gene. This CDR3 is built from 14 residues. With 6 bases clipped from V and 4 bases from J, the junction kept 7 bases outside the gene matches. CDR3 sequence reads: CASRPVGTGYEQYF. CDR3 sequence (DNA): TGTGCCAGCAGACCCGTCGGGACAGGGTACGAGCAGTACTTC.

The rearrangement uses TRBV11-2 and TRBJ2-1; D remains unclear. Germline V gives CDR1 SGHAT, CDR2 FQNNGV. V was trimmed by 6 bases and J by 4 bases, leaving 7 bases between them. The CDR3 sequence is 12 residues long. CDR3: CASSYLYNEQFF. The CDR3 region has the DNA TGTGCCAGCAGTTATTTATACAATGAGCAGTTCTTC.

The CDR3 protein is CASSLPTSGSSYNEQFF. The CDR3 bases are TGTGCCAGCAGTCTCCCGACTAGCGGGAGCTCCTACAATGAGCAGTTCTTC. This rearrangement joins TRBV28 to TRBJ2-1, with 12 bases matching TRBD2. This CDR3 spans 17 amino acids. The germline V gene has CDR1 MDHEN and CDR2 SYDVKM. Trimming cost V 5 bases and J 0 bases; bases outside gene matches: 5.

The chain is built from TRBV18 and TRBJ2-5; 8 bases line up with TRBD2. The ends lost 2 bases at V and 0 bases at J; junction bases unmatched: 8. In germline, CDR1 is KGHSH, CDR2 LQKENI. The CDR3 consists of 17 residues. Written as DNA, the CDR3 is TGTGCCAGCTCACCAAGTGGAGGCGGGAGGTACCAAGAGACCCAGTACTTC. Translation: CASSPSGGGRYQETQYF.

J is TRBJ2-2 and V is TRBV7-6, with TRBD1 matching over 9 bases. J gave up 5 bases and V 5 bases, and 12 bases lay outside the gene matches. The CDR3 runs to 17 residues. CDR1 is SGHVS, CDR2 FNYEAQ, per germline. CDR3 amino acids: CASSQGQGPGGTGELFF. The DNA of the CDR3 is TGTGCCAGCAGCCAAGGACAGGGGCCAGGGGGGACCGGGGAGCTGTTTTTT.

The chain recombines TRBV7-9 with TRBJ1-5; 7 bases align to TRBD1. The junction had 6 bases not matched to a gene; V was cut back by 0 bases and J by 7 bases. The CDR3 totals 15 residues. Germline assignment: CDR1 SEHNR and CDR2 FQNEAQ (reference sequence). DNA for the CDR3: TGTGCCAGCAGCTTAGCAGGGGGCGAGGTCCAGCCCCAGCATTTT. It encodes CASSLAGGEVQPQHF.

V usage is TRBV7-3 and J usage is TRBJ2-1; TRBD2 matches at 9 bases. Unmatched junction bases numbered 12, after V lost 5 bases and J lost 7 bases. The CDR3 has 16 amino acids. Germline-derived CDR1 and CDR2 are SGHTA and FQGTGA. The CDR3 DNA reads TGTGCCAGCAGCGAATCCGGGACTAGCTTGGGGAATGAGCAGTTCTTC. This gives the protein CASSESGTSLGNEQFF.

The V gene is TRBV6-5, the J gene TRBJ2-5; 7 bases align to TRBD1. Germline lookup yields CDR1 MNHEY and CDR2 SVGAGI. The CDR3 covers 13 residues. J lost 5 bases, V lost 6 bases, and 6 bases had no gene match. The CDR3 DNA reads TGTGCCAGCAGAAAGACAGGGTGGGAGACCCAGTACTTC. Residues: CASRKTGWETQYF.

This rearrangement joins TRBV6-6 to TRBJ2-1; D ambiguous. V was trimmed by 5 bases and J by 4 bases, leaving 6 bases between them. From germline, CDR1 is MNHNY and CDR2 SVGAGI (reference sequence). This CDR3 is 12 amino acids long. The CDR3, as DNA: TGTGCCAGCAGTCCTCAGTACAATGAGCAGTTCTTC. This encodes CASSPQYNEQFF.

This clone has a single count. The CDR3 DNA reads as TGCAGCACCCAAGAGGCCGGGGAGCTGTTTTTT. It codes for CSTQEAGELFF. V usage is TRBV29-1 and J usage is TRBJ2-2; D gene uncertain. Germline assignment: CDR1 SQVTM and CDR2 ANQGSEA. This CDR3 comprises 11 residues. V was cut by 8 bases and J by 6 bases, with 10 bases left in between.

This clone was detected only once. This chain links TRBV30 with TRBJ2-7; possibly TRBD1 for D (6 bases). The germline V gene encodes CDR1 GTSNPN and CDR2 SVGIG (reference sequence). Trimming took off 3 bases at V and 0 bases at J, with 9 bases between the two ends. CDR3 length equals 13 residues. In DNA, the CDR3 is TGTGCCTGGAGAGACAGGAACTCCTACGAGCAGTACTTC. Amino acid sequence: CAWRDRNSYEQYF.

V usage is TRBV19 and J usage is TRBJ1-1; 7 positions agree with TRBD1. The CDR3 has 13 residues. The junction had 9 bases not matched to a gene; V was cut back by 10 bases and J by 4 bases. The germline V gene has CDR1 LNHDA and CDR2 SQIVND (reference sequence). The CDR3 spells CAIRQGVGTEAFF. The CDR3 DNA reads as TGTGCCATCCGCCAGGGGGTCGGCACTGAAGCTTTCTTT. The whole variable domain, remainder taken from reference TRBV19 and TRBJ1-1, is DGGITQSPKYLFRKEGQNVTLSCEQNLNHDAMYWYRQDPGQGLRLIYYSQIVNDFQKGDIAEGYSVSREKKESFPLTVTSAQKNPTAFYLCAIRQGVGTEAFFGQGTRLTVV.

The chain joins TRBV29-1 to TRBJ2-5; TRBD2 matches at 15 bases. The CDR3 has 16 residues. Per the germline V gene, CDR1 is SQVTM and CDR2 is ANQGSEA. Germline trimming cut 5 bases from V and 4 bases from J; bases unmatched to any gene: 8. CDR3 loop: CSVTPAGLAGGETQYF. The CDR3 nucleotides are TGCAGCGTTACACCCGCGGGACTAGCGGGAGGAGAGACCCAGTACTTC.